The source of this T cell receptor (beta chain) is a study of blood T cell repertoires in COVID-19. Study-wide background: In each case, the material was cDNA or gDNA derived from T cells, B-cell-depleted T cells, or PBMCs.

CDR1 and CDR2 from the germline V gene are MNHNY and SVGAGI (reference sequence). The CDR3 extends over 16 amino acids. Trimming took off 2 bases at V and 3 bases at J, with 16 bases between the two ends. Sequenced by immunoSEQ multiplex PCR; TCRdb stores in-frame clones only, minus some. The data contain more than 90,000 clones, over 75% of them singletons. Sequencing was carried out using peripheral blood. This TCR derives from a woman aged 25-40 years with acute or convalescent COVID-19. The rearrangement links TRBV6-6 to TRBJ1-2; a weak D match, TRBD1 (5 bases). Written as DNA, the CDR3 is TGTGCCAGCAGTTACAGGGGTAGCTCCAACTACTATGGCTACACCTTC. This sequence encodes CASSYRGSSNYYGYTF.